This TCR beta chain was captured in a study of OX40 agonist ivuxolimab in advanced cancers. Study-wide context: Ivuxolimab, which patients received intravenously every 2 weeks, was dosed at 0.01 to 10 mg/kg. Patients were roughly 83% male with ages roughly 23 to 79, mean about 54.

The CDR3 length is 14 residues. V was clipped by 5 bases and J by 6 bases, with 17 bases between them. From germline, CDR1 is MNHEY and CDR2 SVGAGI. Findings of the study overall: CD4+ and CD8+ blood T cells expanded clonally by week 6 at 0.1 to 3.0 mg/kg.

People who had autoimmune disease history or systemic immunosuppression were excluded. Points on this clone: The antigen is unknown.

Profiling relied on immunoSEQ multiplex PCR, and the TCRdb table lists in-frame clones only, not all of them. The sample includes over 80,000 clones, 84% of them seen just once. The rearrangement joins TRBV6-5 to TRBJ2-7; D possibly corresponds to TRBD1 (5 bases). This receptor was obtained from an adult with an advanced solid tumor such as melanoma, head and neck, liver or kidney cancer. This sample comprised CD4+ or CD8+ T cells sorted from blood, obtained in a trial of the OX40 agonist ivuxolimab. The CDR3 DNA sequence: TGTGCCAGCAGTCCAGGGATACCTTCGAGCGAGCAGTACTTC. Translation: CASSPGIPSSEQYF.